What follows is one TCR beta chain and its context. The data were obtained in a study of cytomegalovirus exposure and HLA in healthy donors. V gave up 3 bases and J gave up 8 bases, with 21 bases separating them. Germline V gene lookup returns CDR1 SGHNT and CDR2 YYREEE (reference sequence). The CDR3 covers 15 residues. PCR used 60 Vbeta primers and 13 Jbeta primers. Here immunoSEQ multiplex PCR was the method, and the copy in TCRdb shows in-frame clones only, minus some. The table includes under 200,000 clones, roughly four fifths detected once. Source material: PBMCs. This sequence joins TRBV5-4 and TRBJ2-7; possibly TRBD2 for D (6 bases). The clonotype comes from a female donor in good health and CMV-seronegative. CDR3 amino acids: CASSSPGAAPGKQYF. The CDR3 region has the DNA TGTGCCAGCAGCTCACCGGGAGCCGCTCCGGGCAAGCAGTACTTC. Filled out from reference TRBV5-4 and TRBJ2-7, the complete variable domain reads ETGVTQSPTHLIKTRGQQVTLRCSSQSGHNTVSWYQQALGQGPQFIFQYYREEENGRGNFPPRFSGLQFPNYSSELNVNALELDDSALYLCASSSPGAAPGKQYFGPGTRLTVT.